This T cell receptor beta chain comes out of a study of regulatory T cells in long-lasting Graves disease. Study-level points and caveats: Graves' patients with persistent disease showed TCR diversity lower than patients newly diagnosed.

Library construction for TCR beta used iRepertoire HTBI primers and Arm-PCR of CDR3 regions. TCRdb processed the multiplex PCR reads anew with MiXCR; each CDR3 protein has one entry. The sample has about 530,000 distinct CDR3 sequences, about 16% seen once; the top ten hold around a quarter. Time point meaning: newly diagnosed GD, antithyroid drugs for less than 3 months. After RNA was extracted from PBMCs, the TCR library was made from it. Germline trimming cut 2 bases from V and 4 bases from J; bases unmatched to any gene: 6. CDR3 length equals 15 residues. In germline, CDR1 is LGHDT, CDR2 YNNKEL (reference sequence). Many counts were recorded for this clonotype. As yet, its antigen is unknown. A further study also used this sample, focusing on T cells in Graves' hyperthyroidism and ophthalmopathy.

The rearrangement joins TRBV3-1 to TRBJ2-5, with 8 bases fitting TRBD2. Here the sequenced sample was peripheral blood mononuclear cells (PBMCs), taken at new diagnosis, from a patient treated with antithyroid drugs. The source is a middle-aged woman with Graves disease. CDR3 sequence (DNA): TGTGCCAGCAGCCAAATCGGGACTAGGGGAGAGACCCAGTACTTC. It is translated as CASSQIGTRGETQYF.